These 23 T cell receptor beta chains were all obtained from the same sample, sequenced in a study of beta chain features in type 1 diabetes. Expressed TCRB transcripts got sequenced, as all isolated RNA was reverse transcribed. The method was immunoSEQ multiplex PCR; TCRdb's version includes in-frame clones alone and lacks a portion of them. The sample records about 620,000 clones, 15% to 17% being singletons. Specimen: naive CD4+ T cells from blood. All receptors derive from a man aged 18 to 30 in good health.

The CDR3 DNA is TGTGCCAGCAGGTACGGAGGGGGTTGGAATACTGAAGCTTTCTTT. Translating gives CASRYGGGWNTEAFF. This rearrangement joins TRBV27 to TRBJ1-1, with D possibly TRBD1 on 6 matching bases. Trimming pared 6 bases from V and 5 bases from J, leaving 19 bases between. From germline, CDR1 is MNHEY and CDR2 SMNVEV (reference sequence). The CDR3 is made up of 15 amino acids.

The chain has TRBV5-1 and TRBJ2-3; 13 bases fit TRBD2. With V trimmed by 0 bases and J by 0 bases, 4 bases remained unmatched. This CDR3 comprises 18 residues. The germline V gene has CDR1 SGHRS and CDR2 YFSETQ. CDR3 nucleotide sequence: TGCGCCAGCAGCTTGGGGACTAGCGGGGGCACTAGCACAGATACGCAGTATTTT. Protein: CASSLGTSGGTSTDTQYF.

This clone has just a few counts. This rearrangement joins TRBV11-2 to TRBJ2-1; D not resolved. CDR1 is SGHAT and CDR2 is FQNNGV in the germline V gene. CDR3 length: 11 residues. With 4 bases removed from V and 9 bases from J, the gap between germline ends came to 7 bases. The CDR3 coding sequence is TGTGCCAGCAGCTCCGTCGTTGAGCAGTTCTTC. Protein sequence: CASSSVVEQFF.

CDR3 residues: CASSESSGGAYTIYF. The DNA of the CDR3 is TGTGCCAGCAGTGAATCATCTGGGGGCGCGTACACCATATATTTT. The chain links TRBV25-1 to TRBJ1-3; D is perhaps TRBD1 (6 bases). This CDR3 has 15 amino acids. V was cut by 1 base and J by 8 bases, with 15 bases left in between. Germline values: CDR1 MGHDK, CDR2 SYGVNS.

The rearrangement joins TRBV28 to TRBJ2-4, with 7 bases lining up with TRBD1. Germline V gives CDR1 MDHEN, CDR2 SYDVKM. The V and J ends lost 6 bases and 0 bases, in that order; junction bases with no gene match: 5. The CDR3 runs to 15 residues. As DNA, the CDR3 is TGTGCCAGCAGAGAGGGGGCGCAAGCCAAAAACATTCAGTACTTC. Protein sequence: CASREGAQAKNIQYF.

In regard to this clone: Other DNA sequences of this sample code for an identical CDR3. V gene TRBV7-2 combines with J gene TRBJ1-5; D gene unclear. CDR3 size: 12 residues. V gave up 1 base and J gave up 3 bases, with 1 base separating them. Germline V gives CDR1 SGHTA, CDR2 FQGNSA. CDR3 sequence reads: CASSLDNQPQHF. The CDR3 region has the DNA TGTGCCAGCAGCTTAGACAATCAGCCCCAGCATTTT.

The V and J genes are TRBV9 and TRBJ2-2, with TRBD1 identical over 8 bases. Germline V gene data show CDR1 as SGDLS and CDR2 as YYNGEE. This CDR3 is built from 16 residues. The J segment lost 1 base and the V segment lost 4 bases, leaving 6 bases of the junction unmatched. The CDR3 region is CASSTPGTGNTGELFF. The CDR3 DNA follows: TGTGCCAGCAGCACCCCCGGGACAGGGAACACCGGGGAGCTGTTTTTT.

The rearrangement links TRBV5-1 to TRBJ2-7; 7 positions match TRBD1. Germline V gene lookup returns CDR1 SGHRS and CDR2 YFSETQ. The J segment lost 3 bases and the V segment lost 4 bases, leaving 7 bases of the junction unmatched. CDR3 length equals 14 residues. CDR3 sequence reads: CASSGGQHVYEQYF. CDR3 coding DNA: TGCGCCAGCAGCGGGGGACAGCATGTCTACGAGCAGTACTTC.

Only a few counts were recorded for this clone. This chain connects TRBV5-1 to TRBJ2-1, with no clear D. CDR1 and CDR2 from the germline V gene are SGHRS and YFSETQ. The V end lost 3 bases, the J end lost 1 base, and 17 bases lay between the germline ends. This CDR3 has 17 amino acids. The CDR3 region has the DNA TGCGCCAGCAGCTCCCGTGGCTCCGGTAATTCCTACAATGAGCAGTTCTTC. Residues: CASSSRGSGNSYNEQFF.

V is TRBV10-3 and J is TRBJ2-1, with D perhaps assigned TRBD1 or TRBD2 (5 bases each). This CDR3 spans 16 amino acids. CDR1 is ENHRY and CDR2 is SYGVKD in the germline V gene. V was clipped by 5 bases and J by 0 bases, with 14 bases between them. CDR3 amino acids: CAISPSGRFSYNEQFF. The CDR3 DNA is TGTGCCATCAGTCCTTCGGGACGGTTCTCCTACAATGAGCAGTTCTTC.

In DNA, the CDR3 is TGTGCCAGCAGTTCCGGGCCGACGTCTGGAAACACCATATATTTT. Its protein product is CASSSGPTSGNTIYF. The J gene is TRBJ1-3, the V gene TRBV6-5; no reliable D call. The CDR3 extends over 15 amino acids. Germline V gives CDR1 MNHEY, CDR2 SVGAGI. V was trimmed by 4 bases and J by 1 base, leaving 11 bases between them.

This sequence joins TRBV5-1 and TRBJ2-5; D uncertain. Per germline, CDR1 SGHRS and CDR2 YFSETQ. V was trimmed by 4 bases and J by 7 bases, leaving 11 bases between them. CDR3 length: 12 residues. CDR3 nucleotides: TGCGCCAGCAGCCCAGAGGTGGGGACCCAGTACTTC. Its translation is CASSPEVGTQYF.

This clone has only a few counts. Other DNA sequences in the sample encode the same CDR3. This chain joins TRBV27 and TRBJ1-2, with 8 bases that match TRBD1. The length of the CDR3 is 13 residues. Trimming removed 3 bases from V and 8 bases from J; junction bases left unmatched: 5. Germline CDR1 reads MNHEY; CDR2 reads SMNVEV (reference sequence). This CDR3 is CASSLGQAGGYTF. CDR3 in DNA: TGTGCCAGCAGTTTGGGACAGGCAGGAGGCTACACCTTC.

CDR3 coding DNA: TGCAGCGGCCGCCGAGGTGAAAAACTGTTTTTT. Its protein is CSGRRGEKLFF. V is TRBV29-1 and J is TRBJ1-4; D is uncertain. V shed 7 bases and J shed 7 bases, with 10 bases lying between them. CDR1 and CDR2 from the germline V gene are SQVTM and ANQGSEA. The CDR3 consists of 11 residues.

This sequence joins TRBV27 and TRBJ1-5; D unresolved. Germline V gives CDR1 MNHEY, CDR2 SMNVEV (reference sequence). This CDR3 comprises 16 residues. V dropped 5 bases and J dropped 0 bases, with 14 bases sitting between them. The CDR3 protein is CASSPRTVISNQPQHF. The CDR3 nucleotides are TGTGCCAGCAGTCCCCGGACGGTTATTAGCAATCAGCCCCAGCATTTT.

The chain employs TRBV6-5 and TRBJ1-6; TRBD1 matches 7 bases. This CDR3 has 15 residues. Unmatched junction bases numbered 5, after V lost 2 bases and J lost 7 bases. The V gene's germline CDR1 is MNHEY and CDR2 SVGAGI. CDR3 in amino acids: CASSYTGARNSPLHF. In DNA form, the CDR3 reads TGTGCCAGCAGTTACACAGGGGCTAGGAATTCACCCCTCCACTTT.

This clone has more than one count but fewer than ten. The chain is built from TRBV5-4 and TRBJ2-2; no firm D call. Germline CDR1 reads SGHNT; CDR2 reads YYREEE (reference sequence). This CDR3 has 12 amino acids. The V end was cut by 3 bases, the J end by 5 bases, with 5 bases between. Written as DNA, the CDR3 is TGTGCCAGCAGCTCACTAACCGGGGAGCTGTTTTTT. This gives the protein CASSSLTGELFF.

The chain links TRBV19 to TRBJ2-2, with TRBD2 matching over 11 bases. V shed 7 bases, J shed 4 bases, and the junction held 2 bases outside the gene matches. The CDR3 length is 14 residues. The germline gives CDR1 LNHDA, CDR2 SQIVND (reference sequence). CDR3 in amino acids: CASITSGSTGELFF. CDR3 in DNA: TGTGCCAGTATTACTAGCGGGAGCACCGGGGAGCTGTTTTTT.

This clone was seen only a few times. The V call is TRBV27, the J call TRBJ2-7; TRBD1 aligns across 7 bases. V dropped 5 bases and J dropped 3; count of bases not matched to a gene: 10. The CDR3 is 15 amino acids. Germline V CDR1 and CDR2: MNHEY, SMNVEV (reference sequence). The CDR3 DNA follows: TGTGCCAGCAGTCCACGGGACAGCCGCAACTACGAGCAGTACTTC. Its translation: CASSPRDSRNYEQYF.

Only a few counts were recorded for this clone. The chain carries TRBV6-7 and TRBJ2-7, with D possibly being TRBD2 (5 bases). TRBV6-7 is an open reading frame, and its role is uncertain. Trimming removed 2 bases at V and 2 bases at J, with 19 bases between. This CDR3 comprises 17 residues. The CDR3 is CASSYPRPGKRTYEQYF. CDR3 DNA sequence: TGTGCCAGCAGTTACCCACGCCCTGGGAAGCGGACCTACGAGCAGTACTTC.

This clone turned up a few times. This chain connects TRBV5-1 to TRBJ2-7; tentative D call: TRBD2 (5 bases). The CDR3 spans 12 residues. Germline CDR1 is SGHRS and CDR2 is YFSETQ. V was trimmed by 2 bases and J by 6 bases, leaving 9 bases between them. CDR3 sequence: CASSLLVREQYF. DNA for the CDR3: TGCGCCAGCAGCTTACTAGTTCGCGAGCAGTACTTC.

The chain employs TRBV30 and TRBJ1-1; D uncertain. In germline, CDR1 is GTSNPN, CDR2 SVGIG (reference sequence). With 4 bases removed from V and 2 bases from J, the gap between germline ends came to 14 bases. The CDR3 runs to 14 residues. The CDR3 loop reads CAWTQSAANTEAFF. The CDR3 DNA follows: TGTGCCTGGACCCAATCCGCAGCCAACACTGAAGCTTTCTTT.

This sequence joins TRBV4-2 and TRBJ2-4; 14 bases are a match to TRBD2. In germline, CDR1 is LGHNA, CDR2 YNFKEQ. The CDR3 totals 18 residues. The J segment lost 5 bases and the V segment lost 0 bases, leaving 6 bases of the junction unmatched. The CDR3: CASSQESKGLAGENIQYF. The CDR3 region has the DNA TGTGCCAGCAGCCAAGAGAGTAAGGGACTAGCGGGGGAAAACATTCAGTACTTC.